Below are 6 T cell receptor beta chains sequenced from a single sample in a study of CD8 T cells in ankylosing spondylitis. Antigens of these TCRs are unknown. TCRdb ran MiXCR on the 5' RACE reads and lists one entry per CDR3 protein. The sample carries about 450,000 distinct CDR3 sequences, roughly 26% recorded once. The study, taken as a whole, reports: Blood from ankylosing spondylitis patients appeared to carry a characteristic roughly 8-variant TCR beta motif.

The sequencing sample was made of blood, either unsorted or a sorted T cell fraction (not recorded which). The origin of the receptors is a male donor with ankylosing spondylitis.

This chain connects TRBV7-9 to TRBJ1-1; no clear D. Looked up from germline, CDR1 is SEHNR and CDR2 is FQNEAQ (reference sequence). The V end lost 1 base, the J end lost 1 base, and 13 bases lay between the germline ends. The CDR3 is 16 residues long. CDR3 coding DNA: TGTGCCAGCAGCTTAGGATTCGGAAATAGGAACACTGAAGCTTTCTTT. Amino acids: CASSLGFGNRNTEAFF. The full variable domain, with the rest looked up from reference TRBV7-9 and TRBJ1-1, is DTGVSQNPRHKITKRGQNVTFRCDPISEHNRLYWYRQTLGQGPEFLTYFQNEAQLEKSRLLSDRFSAERPKGSFSTLEIQRTEQGDSAMYLCASSLGFGNRNTEAFFGQGTRLTVV.

V gene TRBV12-3 or TRBV12-4 combines with J gene TRBJ2-6; D gene ambiguous. CDR3 size: 14 residues. Trimming pared 6 bases from V and 1 base from J, leaving 7 bases between. DNA for the CDR3: TGTGCCAGCAGACCTCCATCTGGGGCCAACGTCCTGACTTTC. Translating it yields CASRPPSGANVLTF.

The CDR3: CASSPPLTGGPNTQYF. As DNA, the CDR3 is TGTGCCAGCTCACCACCACTTACGGGAGGGCCGAATACGCAGTATTTT. This chain links TRBV18 with TRBJ2-3; 8 bases align to TRBD2. CDR1 is KGHSH and CDR2 is LQKENI in the germline V gene. V gave up 0 bases and J gave up 7 bases; unmatched junction bases: 9. The CDR3 runs to 16 residues.

This chain connects TRBV5-1 to TRBJ2-6; the D gene is possibly TRBD2 (6 bases). The CDR3 spans 12 residues. Germline values: CDR1 SGHRS, CDR2 YFSETQ. Deletions cut 0 bases from V and 11 bases from J, with 6 bases between. CDR3 in amino acids: CASSLGGDVLTF. CDR3 in DNA: TGCGCCAGCAGCTTGGGGGGGGACGTCCTGACTTTC.

The rearrangement uses TRBV11-3 and TRBJ2-7, with 9 positions matching TRBD2. The trim removed 5 bases at V and 4 bases at J, leaving 9 bases unmatched. Germline CDR1 SGHNT, CDR2 YENEEA. This CDR3 comprises 15 residues. The CDR3 protein is CASSAAASGKYEQYV. As DNA, the CDR3 is TGTGCCAGCAGCGCTGCGGCTAGCGGGAAATACGAGCAGTACGTC.

A few counts support this clonotype. The chain carries TRBV7-8 and TRBJ1-1; D is possibly TRBD1 (5 bases). Per germline, CDR1 SGHVS and CDR2 FQNEAQ. The CDR3 extends over 15 amino acids. The ends were cut back, 4 bases at V and 9 bases at J, with 21 bases in the middle. DNA of the CDR3: TGTGCCAGCAGCTGGGAAGGGACTGATGGGCTTCAAGCTTTCTTT. Protein sequence: CASSWEGTDGLQAFF.